The source of this T cell receptor beta chain is a study of spatial heterogeneity in lung cancer. This sample's time point: sample taken at primary tumor resection. Unsorted whole RNA samples from tumor, nontumor lung or frozen PBMC were sequenced. TCRdb processed the 5' RACE reads anew with MiXCR; each CDR3 protein has one entry. Of about 92,000 distinct CDR3 sequences in the sample, approximately 12% were seen once. Material: PBMCs, obtained at surgery. The receptor comes from a male donor with early-stage non-small cell lung cancer.

The CDR3 nucleotides are TGTGCCAGCTCACCGGGGACAGGGGGAGCCTACGAGCAGTACTTC. This encodes CASSPGTGGAYEQYF. The J gene is TRBJ2-7, the V gene TRBV18; TRBD1 matches 11 bases. Germline trimming cut 3 bases from V and 2 bases from J; bases unmatched to any gene: 3. Germline CDR1 KGHSH, CDR2 LQKENI. The CDR3 sequence is 15 residues long.